Reported below is one TCR beta chain. This record belongs to a study of blood T cell repertoires in COVID-19. The cohort comprised adults aged 18 to 89 years residing in about two dozen US areas. Participants classified as exposed had met a COVID-19 case within 2 weeks before study entry. TCRdb's copy holds only in-frame clones and misses some; the assay was immunoSEQ multiplex PCR. The data hold roughly 380,000 clones, with roughly 86% observed a single time. The CDR3 is 15 residues long. The ends were cut back, 5 bases at V and 14 bases at J, with 26 bases in the middle. The V gene's germline CDR1 is SEHNR and CDR2 FQNEAQ (reference sequence).

This TCR was sampled from a woman aged 30 to 39 who had been exposed to COVID-19. The genes are TRBV7-9 and TRBJ2-3; a possible D gene is TRBD1 (5 bases). The sequencing sample was made of PBMCs or T cells enriched from blood (not recorded which). CDR3 nucleotide sequence: TGTGCCAGCAGCCCCCCCTGGCGACAGACGCACAGAGGGTATTTT. Translated: CASSPPWRQTHRGYF. Filled out from reference TRBV7-9 and TRBJ2-3, the complete variable domain reads DTGVSQNPRHKITKRGQNVTFRCDPISEHNRLYWYRQTLGQGPEFLTYFQNEAQLEKSRLLSDRFSAERPKGSFSTLEIQRTEQGDSAMYLCASSPPWRQTHRGYFGPGTRLTVL.